This T cell receptor delta chain comes out of a study of gamma-delta T cells after stem cell transplantation. TCRdb reapplied CATT to the RT-PCR reads. The sample shows 1,500 to 2,000 delta-chain clones, about 2.3% of them seen only once. V lost 0 bases and J lost 2; bases outside the gene matches: 11. The germline V gene has CDR1 GEAIGNYY and CDR2 EKD. This CDR3 has 18 amino acids. The V gene is TRDV2, the J gene TRDJ1, with 10 bases aligning to TRDD3. The clonotype comes from a human donor. It is not recorded whose cells these are; they may come from a transplant donor. The sample consisted of gamma-delta T cells. CDR3 loop: CACDTVDKTGGFTDKLIF. The DNA for the CDR3 is TGTGCCTGTGACACCGTCGACAAAACTGGGGGATTTACCGATAAACTCATCTTT.